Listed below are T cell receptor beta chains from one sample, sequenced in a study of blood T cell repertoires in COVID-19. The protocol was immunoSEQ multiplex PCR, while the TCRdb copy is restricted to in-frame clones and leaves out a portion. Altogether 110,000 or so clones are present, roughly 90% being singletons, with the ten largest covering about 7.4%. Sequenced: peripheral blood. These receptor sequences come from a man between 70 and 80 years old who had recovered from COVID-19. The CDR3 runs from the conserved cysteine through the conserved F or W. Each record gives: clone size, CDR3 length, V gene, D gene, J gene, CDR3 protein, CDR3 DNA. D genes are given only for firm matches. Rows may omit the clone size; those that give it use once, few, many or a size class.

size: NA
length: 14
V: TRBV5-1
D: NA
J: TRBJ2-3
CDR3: CASNREKNTDTQYF
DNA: TGCGCCAGCAACCGGGAGAAAAACACAGATACGCAGTATTTT

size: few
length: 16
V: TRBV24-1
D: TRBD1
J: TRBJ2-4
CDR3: CATSDAQDRGGGIQYF
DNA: TGTGCCACCAGTGATGCCCAGGACAGGGGAGGTGGCATTCAGTACTTC

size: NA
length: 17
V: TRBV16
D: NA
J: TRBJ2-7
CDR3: CASSLYNLRGGSYEQYF
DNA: TGTGCCAGCAGCCTATACAATCTCAGGGGCGGATCCTACGAGCAGTACTTC

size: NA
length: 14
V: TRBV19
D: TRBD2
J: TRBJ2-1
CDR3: CASGIAGADNEQFF
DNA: TGTGCCAGTGGCATAGCGGGAGCCGACAATGAGCAGTTCTTC

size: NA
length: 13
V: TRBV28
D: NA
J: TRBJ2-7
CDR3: CASRQGLSYEQYF
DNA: TGTGCCAGCAGGCAGGGGTTATCCTACGAGCAGTACTTC

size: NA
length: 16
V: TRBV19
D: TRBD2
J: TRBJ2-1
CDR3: CASSTTLAGVYNEQFF
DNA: TGTGCCAGTAGTACCACTTTAGCGGGAGTCTACAATGAGCAGTTCTTC

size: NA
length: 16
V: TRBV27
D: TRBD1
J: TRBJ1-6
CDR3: CASNITGTVLNSPLHF
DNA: TGTGCCAGCAATATAACCGGGACAGTCCTCAATTCACCCCTCCACTTT

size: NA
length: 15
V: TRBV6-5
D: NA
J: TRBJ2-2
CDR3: CASRTPAAGTGELFF
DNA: TGTGCCAGCAGAACCCCGGCGGCGGGAACCGGGGAGCTGTTTTTT

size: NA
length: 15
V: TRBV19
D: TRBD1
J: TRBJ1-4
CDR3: CASSRGLTTNEKLFF
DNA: TGTGCCAGTAGCAGGGGGCTAACAACTAATGAAAAACTGTTTTTT

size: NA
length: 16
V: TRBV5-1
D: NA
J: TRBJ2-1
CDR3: CASSLLGTGAYNEQFF
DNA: TGCGCCAGCAGCTTGTTAGGGACTGGTGCCTACAATGAGCAGTTCTTC

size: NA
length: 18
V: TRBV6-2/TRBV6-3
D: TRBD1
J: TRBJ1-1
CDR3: CASSYLIRQGAWGTEAFF
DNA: TGTGCCAGCAGTTACCTAATCAGACAGGGGGCTTGGGGCACTGAAGCTTTCTTT

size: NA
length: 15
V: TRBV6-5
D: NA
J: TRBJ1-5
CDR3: CASSYSFWAGQPQHF
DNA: TGTGCCAGCAGTTACTCGTTTTGGGCAGGTCAGCCCCAGCATTTT

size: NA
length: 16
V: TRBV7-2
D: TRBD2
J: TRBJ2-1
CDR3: CASSLRRSGNDNEQFF
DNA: TGTGCCAGCAGCTTACGCCGGAGCGGGAACGATAATGAGCAGTTCTTC

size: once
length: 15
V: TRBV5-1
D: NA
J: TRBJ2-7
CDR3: CASSLATGGRYEQYF
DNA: TGCGCCAGCAGCTTGGCGACGGGGGGCCGGTACGAGCAGTACTTC

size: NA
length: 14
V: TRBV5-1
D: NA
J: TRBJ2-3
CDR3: CASSLDRPTDTQYF
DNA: TGCGCCAGCAGCTTGGACAGGCCTACAGATACGCAGTATTTT

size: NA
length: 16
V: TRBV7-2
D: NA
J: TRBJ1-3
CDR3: CASSLEGGISGNTIYF
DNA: TGTGCCAGCAGCTTAGAAGGGGGAATCTCTGGAAACACCATATATTTT

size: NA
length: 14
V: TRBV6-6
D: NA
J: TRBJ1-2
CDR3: CASSYSPDYYGYTF
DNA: TGTGCCAGCAGTTACTCGCCGGACTACTATGGCTACACCTTC

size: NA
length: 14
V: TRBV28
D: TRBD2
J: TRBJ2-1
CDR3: CASSQPGLAAEQFF
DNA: TGTGCCAGCAGCCAGCCGGGACTAGCGGCGGAACAGTTCTTC

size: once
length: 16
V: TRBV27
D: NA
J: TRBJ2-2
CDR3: CASSTSVTWNTGELFF
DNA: TGTGCCAGCAGTACCTCGGTCACCTGGAACACCGGGGAGCTGTTTTTT

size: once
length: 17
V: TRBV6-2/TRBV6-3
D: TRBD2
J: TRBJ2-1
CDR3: CASSTRTGGGSYNEQFF
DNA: TGTGCCAGCAGTACACGAACGGGGGGGGGCTCCTACAATGAGCAGTTCTTC

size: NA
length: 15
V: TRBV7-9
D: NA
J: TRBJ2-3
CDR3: CASSPAGISTDTQYF
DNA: TGTGCCAGCAGCCCGGCGGGGATTAGCACAGATACGCAGTATTTT

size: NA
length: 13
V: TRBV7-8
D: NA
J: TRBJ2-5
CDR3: CASSPGSQETQYF
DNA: TGTGCCAGCAGCCCGGGTTCCCAAGAGACCCAGTACTTC

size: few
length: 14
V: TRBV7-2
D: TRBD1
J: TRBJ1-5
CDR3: CASSLLGGGQPQHF
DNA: TGTGCCAGCAGCTTACTAGGGGGCGGTCAGCCCCAGCATTTT

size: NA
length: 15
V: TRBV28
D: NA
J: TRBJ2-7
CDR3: CASSSLTGSVYEQYF
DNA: TGTGCCAGCAGTTCTCTCACGGGGTCGGTCTACGAGCAGTACTTC

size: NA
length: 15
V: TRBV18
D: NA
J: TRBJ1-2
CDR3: CASSPVGQPQKGYTF
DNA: TGTGCCAGCTCACCTGTTGGACAACCCCAGAAGGGCTACACCTTC

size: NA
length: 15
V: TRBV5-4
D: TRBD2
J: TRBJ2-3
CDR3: CASSERGGFTDTQYF
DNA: TGTGCCAGCAGCGAGCGGGGCGGGTTCACAGATACGCAGTATTTT

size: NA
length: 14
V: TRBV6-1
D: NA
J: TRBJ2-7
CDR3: CASSEDLVLYEQYF
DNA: TGTGCCAGCAGTGAAGATCTGGTACTCTACGAGCAGTACTTC

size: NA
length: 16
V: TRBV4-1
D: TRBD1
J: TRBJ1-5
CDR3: CASSARQGTFNQPQHF
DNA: TGCGCCAGCAGCGCCCGACAGGGGACGTTCAATCAGCCCCAGCATTTT

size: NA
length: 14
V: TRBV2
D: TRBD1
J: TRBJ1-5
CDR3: CASSRTGLKQPQHF
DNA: TGTGCCAGTTCCAGGACAGGGCTCAAACAGCCCCAGCATTTT

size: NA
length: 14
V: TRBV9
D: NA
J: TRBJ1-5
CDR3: CASSEQGGDQPQHF
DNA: TGTGCCAGCAGCGAGCAGGGTGGGGATCAGCCCCAGCATTTT

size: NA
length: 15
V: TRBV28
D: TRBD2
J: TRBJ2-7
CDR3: CASSNKSGRRYEQYF
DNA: TGTGCCAGCTCGAATAAAAGCGGGAGGCGGTACGAGCAGTACTTC

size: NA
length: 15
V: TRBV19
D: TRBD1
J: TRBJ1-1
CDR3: CASSGKDRADTEAFF
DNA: TGTGCCAGTAGTGGTAAGGACAGGGCGGACACTGAAGCTTTCTTT

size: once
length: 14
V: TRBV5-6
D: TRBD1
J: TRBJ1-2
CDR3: CASKKTGGGFGYTF
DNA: TGTGCCAGCAAGAAGACAGGGGGCGGCTTTGGCTACACCTTC

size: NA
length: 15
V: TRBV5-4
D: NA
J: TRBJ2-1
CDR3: CASSLRGRGIDEQFF
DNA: TGTGCCAGCAGCTTGAGGGGCAGGGGCATTGATGAGCAGTTCTTC

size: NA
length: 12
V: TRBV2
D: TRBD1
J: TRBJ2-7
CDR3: CASRDRGSEQYF
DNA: TGTGCCAGCAGAGACAGGGGGTCCGAGCAGTACTTC

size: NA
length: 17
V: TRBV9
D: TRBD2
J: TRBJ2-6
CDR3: CASSVRLASSGANVLTF
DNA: TGTGCCAGCAGCGTCCGACTAGCGTCTTCTGGGGCCAACGTCCTGACTTTC

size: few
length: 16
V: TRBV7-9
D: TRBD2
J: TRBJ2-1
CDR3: CASSQKRLAMGNEQFF
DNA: TGTGCCAGCAGCCAGAAAAGACTAGCAATGGGTAATGAGCAGTTCTTC

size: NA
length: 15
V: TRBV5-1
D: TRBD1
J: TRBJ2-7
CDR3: CASSLLDRVSGEQYF
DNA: TGCGCCAGCAGCTTGCTTGACAGGGTATCCGGCGAGCAGTACTTC

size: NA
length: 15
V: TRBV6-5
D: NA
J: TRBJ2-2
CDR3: CASSPDPVGPGELFF
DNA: TGTGCCAGCAGTCCGGATCCTGTGGGGCCCGGGGAGCTGTTTTTT

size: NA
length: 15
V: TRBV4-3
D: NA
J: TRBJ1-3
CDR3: CASSFQTDRGNTIYF
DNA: TGCGCCAGCAGCTTCCAAACCGACAGGGGAAACACCATATATTTT

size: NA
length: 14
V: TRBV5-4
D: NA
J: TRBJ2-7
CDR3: CASSLVGQGGEQYF
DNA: TGTGCCAGCAGCTTGGTCGGGCAGGGCGGCGAGCAGTACTTC